This T cell receptor beta chain was found in a study of cytomegalovirus exposure and HLA in healthy donors. General observations from the study: For most TCR beta V segments, an earlier analysis put the productive rate at about 90% or about 30% of the time.

PCR amplification relied on 60 Vbeta primers (plus 13 Jbeta primers). Generated by immunoSEQ multiplex PCR, the TCRdb table keeps only in-frame clones and is missing some. The sample includes 150,000 to 200,000 clones, approximately 85% seen only once; the top ten take approximately 9.4%. CDR3 length equals 13 residues. Germline V gene data show CDR1 as SGHTA and CDR2 as FQGNSA. The germline V and J ends were trimmed by 1 base and 3 bases, with 4 bases remaining between them. This clone was observed once. As yet, its antigen is unknown. V usage is TRBV7-2 and J usage is TRBJ1-3; no firm D call. The clonotype was recovered from a man younger than 30 in good health and CMV-seropositive. Sequencing used PBMCs. The CDR3 coding sequence is TGTGCCAGCAGCTTAGGTCTTGGAAACACCATATATTTT. Protein: CASSLGLGNTIYF.